The sample holds many counts of the clone carrying this TCR beta chain. Its specificity is unknown. Synthesis of cDNA was carried out by template-switch 5'RACE. The reaction used 10-nucleotide random UMIs. From 15-18 subjects, over 180 million TCR-beta sequences were obtained in each sequencing run. TCRdb re-called the 5' RACE reads through MiXCR, storing one row per CDR3 protein. Of about 80,000 distinct CDR3 sequences in the sample, around 9.9% were seen once. The sample belongs to a study of neurological immune-mediated disorders. The starting material, 2 million PBMCs stored at -80 C, gave rise to the unsorted libraries. Study-wide points: Sharing of CDR3 amino acid sequences among expanded clones across subjects was absent, suggesting private repertoires in all groups.

The CDR3 sequence is 15 residues long. Germline V gene sequence: CDR1 MNHEY, CDR2 SVGEGT. With 7 bases removed from V and 7 bases from J, the gap between germline ends came to 20 bases. The sequencing input was PBMCs. This rearrangement joins TRBV6-2 or TRBV6-3 to TRBJ1-5; the D gene is possibly TRBD1 (6 bases). The TCR comes from a man aged 45-65 years in good health. Here the CDR3 DNA reads TGTGCCAGCAACCCAACGGGGGGGCTAAGCCAGCCCCAGCATTTT. Translation gives CASNPTGGLSQPQHF.